What follows are 31 T cell receptor beta chains derived from one specimen sequenced in a study of blood T cell repertoires in COVID-19. Using immunoSEQ multiplex PCR, the repertoire was profiled, and TCRdb retains in-frame clones only, with some absent. Counted here are a few hundred thousand clones, approximately 86% occurring once; the ten biggest clones make up roughly 4.5%. Sequenced input: PBMCs or T cells enriched from blood (not recorded which). These TCRs come from a woman younger than 45 who had been exposed to COVID-19.

The chain couples TRBV4-1 to TRBJ1-5; D uncertain. This CDR3 comprises 13 residues. Germline assignment: CDR1 MGHRA and CDR2 YSYEKL. Trimming shortened V by 0 bases and J by 6 bases, and 6 bases separated the two germline ends. CDR3 sequence (DNA): TGCGCCAGCAGCCAAGATGGGAGTCAGCCCCAGCATTTT. Translated: CASSQDGSQPQHF.

The CDR3 loop is CASSLAGVSTQYF. The CDR3 DNA sequence: TGCGCCAGCAGCTTGGCCGGGGTTAGCACGCAGTATTTT. This rearrangement joins TRBV5-1 to TRBJ2-3; possibly TRBD2 for D (5 bases). The CDR3 is made up of 13 amino acids. Trimming cost V 0 bases and J 9 bases, with 11 bases left between them. In germline, CDR1 is SGHRS, CDR2 YFSETQ. Full variable domain (outside the CDR3, taken from reference TRBV5-1 and TRBJ2-3): KAGVTQTPRYLIKTRGQQVTLSCSPISGHRSVSWYQQTPGQGLQFLFEYFSETQRNKGNFPGRFSGRQFSNSRSEMNVSTLELGDSALYLCASSLAGVSTQYFGPGTRLTVL.

The DNA of the CDR3 is TGTGCTAGTGGTTTACCGACAGGGGCCGGGGAGCTGTTTTTT. Residues: CASGLPTGAGELFF. V is TRBV12-5 and J is TRBJ2-2; 8 bases align to TRBD1. The CDR3 consists of 14 residues. J gave up 6 bases and V 3 bases, and 3 bases lay outside the gene matches. In germline, CDR1 is LGHNT, CDR2 FRNRAP.

The chain is built from TRBV30 and TRBJ2-7; 8 bases align to TRBD2. Germline loops: CDR1 GTSNPN, CDR2 SVGIG (reference sequence). V lost 5 bases to trimming and J lost 2 bases; unmatched junction nucleotides: 8. The CDR3 spans 14 residues. CDR3 sequence reads: CAWGAGRGAYEQYF. CDR3 bases: TGTGCCTGGGGCGCCGGGAGGGGAGCCTACGAGCAGTACTTC.

The rearrangement uses TRBV5-1 and TRBJ1-1; 9 nucleotides match TRBD1. The CDR3 loop spans 15 amino acids. The junction had 12 bases not matched to a gene; V was cut back by 4 bases and J by 8 bases. The germline CDR1 and CDR2 sequences are SGHRS and YFSETQ. The CDR3 nucleotides are TGCGCCAGCAGCGTATTCGCCGGGACAGGGACCGAAGCTTTCTTT. It yields the protein CASSVFAGTGTEAFF.

The V and J genes are TRBV10-1 and TRBJ2-3; 8 positions match TRBD1. The ends lost 5 bases at V and 6 bases at J; junction bases unmatched: 7. Germline assignment: CDR1 WNHNN and CDR2 SYGVQD (reference sequence). The CDR3 consists of 14 residues. The CDR3 loop reads CASSKQGALDTQYF. In DNA, the CDR3 is TGCGCCAGCAGTAAGCAGGGGGCTCTCGATACGCAGTATTTT.

This sequence joins TRBV5-1 and TRBJ2-7; D gene ambiguous. CDR1 and CDR2 (germline): SGHRS, YFSETQ. The CDR3 extends over 13 amino acids. Trimming left V 4 bases short and J 7 bases short, with 15 bases between. As DNA, the CDR3 is TGCGCCAGCAGCCGCGACTGGGTTGGGGAGCAGTACTTC. It specifies CASSRDWVGEQYF.

This clone has just one count. This chain connects TRBV5-1 to TRBJ2-7; 10 nucleotides line up with TRBD2. CDR1 and CDR2 (germline): SGHRS, YFSETQ. V dropped 4 bases and J dropped 4; count of bases not matched to a gene: 5. This CDR3 spans 14 amino acids. The CDR3 is CASSHSGGMYEQYF. Written as DNA, the CDR3 is TGCGCCAGCAGCCATAGCGGGGGGATGTACGAGCAGTACTTC. Complete variable domain (other parts from reference TRBV5-1 and TRBJ2-7): KAGVTQTPRYLIKTRGQQVTLSCSPISGHRSVSWYQQTPGQGLQFLFEYFSETQRNKGNFPGRFSGRQFSNSRSEMNVSTLELGDSALYLCASSHSGGMYEQYFGPGTRLTVT.

The V and J genes are TRBV6-5 and TRBJ2-7, with 8 bases fitting TRBD2. Germline V CDR1 and CDR2: MNHEY, SVGAGI. V lost 6 bases to trimming and J lost 0 bases; unmatched junction nucleotides: 7. The CDR3 consists of 15 residues. Written as DNA, the CDR3 is TGTGCCAGCAGAGTAGCGGGGACAAGCTCCTACGAGCAGTACTTC. The encoded protein is CASRVAGTSSYEQYF.

This chain links TRBV20-1 with TRBJ1-4; 8 bases are shared with TRBD1. This CDR3 contains 13 residues. The J segment lost 7 bases and the V segment lost 3 bases, leaving 4 bases of the junction unmatched. CDR1 DFQATT and CDR2 SNEGSKA come from the germline V gene (reference sequence). The CDR3 here is CSASPGGREKLFF. As DNA, the CDR3 is TGCAGTGCTAGTCCAGGGGGCCGTGAAAAACTGTTTTTT.

The rearrangement links TRBV30 to TRBJ1-4; the D gene is possibly TRBD1 (5 bases). The V and J ends lost 2 bases and 11 bases respectively, with 21 bases between them. CDR1 and CDR2 (germline): GTSNPN, SVGIG (reference sequence). CDR3 length: 15 amino acids. The CDR3 bases are TGTGCCTGGAGTCCGACTTGGGGGTCGGGGGAGAAACTGTTTTTT. Translation gives CAWSPTWGSGEKLFF.

The V and J genes are TRBV3-1 (or the pseudogene TRBV3-2) and TRBJ1-3, with D possibly being TRBD1 (6 bases). Germline CDR1 reads LGHDT; CDR2 reads YNNKEL (reference sequence). The V end lost 2 bases, the J end lost 0 bases, and 14 bases lay between the germline ends. CDR3 length equals 17 residues. CDR3 coding DNA: TGTGCCAGCAGCCAAATGGGGGCATTACTCTCTGGAAACACCATATATTTT. Its protein is CASSQMGALLSGNTIYF.

The genes are TRBV13 and TRBJ2-1, with TRBD2 matching 7 bases. CDR1 is PRHDT and CDR2 is FYEKMQ in the germline V gene (reference sequence). The CDR3 contains 15 residues. Unmatched junction bases numbered 4, after V lost 1 base and J lost 4 bases. The CDR3 region is CASSLVGGEYNEQFF. The CDR3 bases are TGTGCCAGCAGCTTAGTGGGGGGGGAATACAATGAGCAGTTCTTC.

The rearrangement uses TRBV15 and TRBJ1-1; 8 bases align to TRBD1. V lost 0 bases, J lost 6 bases, and 6 bases stayed unmatched. The CDR3 sequence is 15 residues long. Germline V gives CDR1 LNHNV, CDR2 YYDKDF (reference sequence). The CDR3 region has the DNA TGTGCCACCAGCAGAGATGACCGGGACAGGCCTGAAGCTTTCTTT. It yields the protein CATSRDDRDRPEAFF.

This clone has a single count. The chain uses TRBV6-1 and TRBJ1-5; D perhaps matches TRBD1 (6 bases). The V gene's germline CDR1 is MNHNS and CDR2 SASEGT. V was cut by 3 bases and J by 3 bases, with 18 bases left in between. The CDR3 runs 17 residues. CDR3 in amino acids: CASSDQAGALYNQPQHF. CDR3 DNA: TGTGCCAGCAGTGACCAGGCAGGGGCCCTGTACAATCAGCCCCAGCATTTT.

The chain joins TRBV24-1 to TRBJ1-4; TRBD1 matches at 9 bases. In germline, CDR1 is KGHDR, CDR2 SFDVKD. This CDR3 is built from 15 residues. J lost 4 bases, V lost 3 bases, and 2 bases had no gene match. The chain's CDR3 is CATSDPGQGNEKLFF. CDR3 DNA: TGTGCCACCAGTGATCCGGGACAGGGTAATGAAAAACTGTTTTTT.

The gene calls are TRBV9 and TRBJ2-1; 10 bases are shared with TRBD2. V lost 4 bases, J lost 0 bases, and 16 bases stayed unmatched. The germline CDR1 and CDR2 sequences are SGDLS and YYNGEE. This CDR3 spans 20 amino acids. The CDR3 loop reads CASSFRALAGALISYNEQFF. The DNA for the CDR3 is TGTGCCAGCAGCTTCCGGGCCCTAGCGGGGGCGTTAATCTCCTACAATGAGCAGTTCTTC.

This clone was found once. V usage is TRBV9 and J usage is TRBJ1-2, with a weak D call TRBD1 (6 bases). The V gene's germline CDR1 is SGDLS and CDR2 YYNGEE. V shed 7 bases and J shed 7 bases, with 23 bases lying between them. This CDR3 is 15 amino acids long. Written as DNA, the CDR3 is TGTGCCAGCTCCCCGGGGTCACAGGGTGCCGGTGGCTACACCTTC. It is translated as CASSPGSQGAGGYTF.

CDR3 sequence: CASSLIRRSSGNTIYF. In nucleotides, the CDR3 is TGTGCCAGCAGCTTAATCCGCCGGTCCTCTGGAAACACCATATATTTT. The chain joins TRBV7-3 to TRBJ1-3, with D unresolved. The V gene lost 1 base and the J gene lost 0 bases, with 10 bases spanning the gap. This CDR3 is 16 amino acids long. Germline V lookup: CDR1 SGHTA, CDR2 FQGTGA.

V usage is TRBV2 and J usage is TRBJ1-5; possibly TRBD1 for D (6 bases). The ends were cut back, 5 bases at V and 7 bases at J, with 15 bases in the middle. Germline V gives CDR1 SNHLY, CDR2 FYNNEI. The CDR3 has 14 amino acids. CDR3 sequence: CASSKGRGVQPQHF. In DNA form, the CDR3 reads TGTGCCAGCAGTAAGGGGAGGGGGGTCCAGCCCCAGCATTTT.

The chain has TRBV6-5 and TRBJ1-4; TRBD1 might be the D (5 bases). Trimming removed 2 bases from V and 10 bases from J, with 14 bases in between. The CDR3 is 14 amino acids. Germline loops: CDR1 MNHEY, CDR2 SVGAGI. This chain's CDR3 is CASSYSESQGKLFF. CDR3 nucleotides: TGTGCCAGCAGTTACAGTGAAAGCCAGGGAAAACTGTTTTTT.

This clone was seen a handful of times. This chain's CDR3 is CASSLDRGFSSPLHF. The CDR3 bases are TGTGCCAGCAGCTTAGACAGGGGGTTTTCTTCACCCCTCCACTTT. The chain links TRBV7-2 to TRBJ1-6; 8 bases line up with TRBD1. With 1 base clipped from V and 9 bases from J, the junction kept 5 bases outside the gene matches. From germline, CDR1 is SGHTA and CDR2 FQGNSA. The CDR3 is 15 amino acids.

The table lists this clone with a few counts. Other DNA variants within this sample encode the same CDR3. CDR3 in DNA: TGTGCCAGCAGCCAAGACCTCAGGGGACGGGATTACGAGCAGTACTTC. Translating it yields CASSQDLRGRDYEQYF. V and J are TRBV3-1 (or the pseudogene TRBV3-2) and TRBJ2-7, with D perhaps TRBD1 (6 bases). This CDR3 comprises 16 residues. V dropped 0 bases and J dropped 4 bases, with 16 bases sitting between them. CDR1 is LGHDT, CDR2 YNNKEL, per germline (reference sequence).

The CDR3 reads CASSPRLSGVNTEAFF. As DNA, the CDR3 is TGTGCCAGCTCACCTCGGTTAAGCGGAGTGAACACTGAAGCTTTCTTT. V usage is TRBV18 and J usage is TRBJ1-1; D is uncertain. Between the trimmed V and J ends, which lost 3 bases and 0 bases, there was a span of 14 bases. The germline CDR1 and CDR2 sequences are KGHSH and LQKENI. This CDR3 has 16 amino acids.

This clone was observed a single time. The chain has TRBV19 and TRBJ2-7, with D possibly TRBD1 on 6 matching bases. Germline V CDR1 and CDR2: LNHDA, SQIVND (reference sequence). Trimming left V 5 bases short and J 6 bases short, with 11 bases between. The CDR3 has 12 amino acids. The CDR3 DNA sequence: TGTGCCAGTAGTGCCGGACAGATCGAGCAGTACTTC. It specifies CASSAGQIEQYF.

The V call is TRBV4-1, the J call TRBJ1-1, with D possibly being TRBD1 (6 bases). Germline loops: CDR1 MGHRA, CDR2 YSYEKL. This CDR3 contains 16 residues. Deletions cut 4 bases from V and 0 bases from J, with 15 bases between. The CDR3 sequence is CASSRGTPLMNTEAFF. The CDR3 DNA reads as TGCGCCAGCAGCCGAGGGACACCCCTAATGAACACTGAAGCTTTCTTT.

This sequence joins TRBV3-1 (or the pseudogene TRBV3-2) and TRBJ2-7; 9 bases line up with TRBD2. This CDR3 comprises 13 residues. With V trimmed by 3 bases and J by 5 bases, 2 bases remained unmatched. Germline CDR1 is LGHDT and CDR2 is YNNKEL (reference sequence). CDR3 amino acids: CASSHSGGNEQYF. Here the CDR3 DNA reads TGTGCCAGCAGCCATAGCGGGGGCAACGAGCAGTACTTC.

The CDR3 protein is CASSDGTGIQPQHF. The CDR3 DNA reads TGTGCCAGCAGCGATGGGACAGGGATTCAGCCCCAGCATTTT. The chain combines TRBV5-6 with TRBJ1-5; 9 bases are shared with TRBD1. CDR3 size: 14 residues. Per the germline V gene, CDR1 is SGHDT and CDR2 is YYEEEE. V lost 4 bases, J lost 6 bases, and 5 bases stayed unmatched. Drawing the rest from reference TRBV5-6 and TRBJ1-5, the complete variable domain is DAGVTQSPTHLIKTRGQQVTLRCSPKSGHDTVSWYQQALGQGPQFIFQYYEEEERQRGNFPDRFSGHQFPNYSSELNVNALLLGDSALYLCASSDGTGIQPQHFGDGTRLSIL.

This clone was seen just once. V usage is TRBV3-1 (or the pseudogene TRBV3-2) and J usage is TRBJ2-1; TRBD2 matches at 9 bases. The CDR3 runs to 14 residues. V trimming: 3 bases; J trimming: 10 bases; junction bases outside the gene matches: 7. Germline-derived CDR1 and CDR2 are LGHDT and YNNKEL (reference sequence). The CDR3 here is CASSHWVAGAEQFF. DNA of the CDR3: TGTGCCAGCAGCCATTGGGTAGCGGGGGCCGAGCAGTTCTTC.

The CDR3 sequence is CASRYAGGRNTEAFF. DNA of the CDR3: TGTGCCAGCAGATACGCAGGGGGCCGGAACACTGAAGCTTTCTTT. The chain carries TRBV5-4 and TRBJ1-1; 8 bases are a match to TRBD1. CDR1 is SGHNT, CDR2 YYREEE, per germline (reference sequence). This CDR3 has 15 residues. V gave up 5 bases and J gave up 1 base; unmatched junction bases: 7.

The chain couples TRBV9 to TRBJ2-2; TRBD2 is a possible D gene (5 bases). The CDR3 is 13 amino acids. CDR1 is SGDLS and CDR2 is YYNGEE in the germline V gene. V lost 2 bases and J 5 bases, leaving 7 bases between the germline ends. In nucleotides, the CDR3 is TGTGCCAGCAGCGTCTCGGGGACCGGGGAGCTGTTTTTT. It is translated as CASSVSGTGELFF.